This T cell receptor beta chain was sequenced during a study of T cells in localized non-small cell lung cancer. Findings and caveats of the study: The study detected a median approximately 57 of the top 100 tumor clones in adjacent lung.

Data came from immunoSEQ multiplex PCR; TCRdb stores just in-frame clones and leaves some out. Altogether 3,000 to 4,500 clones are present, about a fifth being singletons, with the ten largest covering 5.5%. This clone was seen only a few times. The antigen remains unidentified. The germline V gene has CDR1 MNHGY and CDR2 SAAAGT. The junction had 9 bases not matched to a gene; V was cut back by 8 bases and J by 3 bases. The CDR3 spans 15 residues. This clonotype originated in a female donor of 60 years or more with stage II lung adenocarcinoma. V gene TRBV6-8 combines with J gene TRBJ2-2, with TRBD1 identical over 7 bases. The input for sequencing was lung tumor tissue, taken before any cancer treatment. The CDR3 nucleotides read TGTGCCAGCGAAAAAGGGGGCTATGACACCGGGGAGCTGTTTTTT. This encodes CASEKGGYDTGELFF.